These T cell receptor beta chains were read from a single sample in a study of shared clonotypes between healthy human individuals. TCRdb's copy holds only in-frame clones and misses some; the assay was immunoSEQ multiplex PCR. Among some 500,000 clones listed, about 96% were seen once. Sequencing input: naive CD4+ T cells sorted from blood. These receptors all stem from a young woman in good health. Both conserved end residues are part of each CDR3. A D gene is named only where the DNA matches it firmly.

J,D,V,CDR3
TRBJ2-5,TRBD1,TRBV10-3,CAIRQGQGQETQYF
TRBJ2-7,TRBD2,TRBV2,CASSQRGEDEQYF
TRBJ2-5,.,TRBV7-2,CASSLAIQRLGQEQYF
TRBJ2-4,.,TRBV18,CASSREIQGGIPIQYF
TRBJ2-1,TRBD2,TRBV10-3,CAISEGTSGLAYNEQFF
TRBJ2-1,.,TRBV27,CASSLLGRSSYNEQFF
TRBJ2-3,.,TRBV6-4,CASSDSMTDTQYF
TRBJ2-6,TRBD2,TRBV4-2,CASSQVVAGGPGANVLTF
.,.,TRBV29-1,CSVAGVPGWSSEQYF
TRBJ2-7,.,TRBV7-2,CASRYPGASSYEQYF
TRBJ1-5,TRBD1,TRBV18,CASSPGQGAGQPQHF
TRBJ2-2,TRBD1,TRBV28,CASSQQGVLRTGELFF
TRBJ1-1,.,TRBV25-1,CASSEYRGNTEAFF
TRBJ2-3,.,TRBV4-1,CASSQDQLSTDTQYF
TRBJ1-2,TRBD1,TRBV28,CASSVQGGGYTF
TRBJ1-3,.,TRBV4-1,CASSHPVRDKGNTIYF
TRBJ1-5,.,TRBV10-2,CASSVAGPSQPQHF
TRBJ1-2,.,TRBV18,CASSTGPDYGYTF
TRBJ2-3,TRBD2,TRBV11-2,CASSLLGLVLDTQYF
TRBJ1-2,.,TRBV6-4,CASSDSGVYGYTF
TRBJ1-2,.,TRBV29-1,CSVGYQGSYGYTF
TRBJ2-3,TRBD2,TRBV5-1,CASSLRGTSGPLSTDTQYF
TRBJ1-3,.,TRBV15,CATSRDIGSGNTIYF
TRBJ1-5,TRBD1,TRBV28,CASSPAGGRQPQHF
TRBJ2-1,.,TRBV7-8,CASSLETYARWRAPAQFF
TRBJ2-3,.,TRBV5-8,CASSLARTSSTDTQYF
TRBJ2-7,TRBD2,TRBV28,CASSLLAGDYEQYF
TRBJ1-4,.,TRBV19,CASSIRVANEKLFF
TRBJ2-7,TRBD2,TRBV19,CASSIPGGSGEQYF
TRBJ2-7,.,TRBV7-8,CASSLRETGFYEQYF
TRBJ1-2,TRBD1,TRBV9,CASREGQGVSGYTF
TRBJ2-7,.,TRBV28,CASSFVLHEQYF
TRBJ2-1,TRBD2,TRBV5-1,CASSSPGLAYNEQFF
TRBJ2-3,.,TRBV25-1,CASSEYRRDTQYF
TRBJ1-2,TRBD1,TRBV6-1,CASSGWTGVGGYTF
TRBJ1-1,TRBD1,TRBV11-2,CASSSHRGTEAFF
TRBJ2-3,TRBD2,TRBV7-9,CASSQGLAGGRTDTQYF
TRBJ2-1,.,TRBV6-5,CASSAPGYNEQFF
TRBJ2-5,.,TRBV19,CASQGGGKKTQYF
TRBJ2-7,TRBD1,TRBV6-5,CASRPDRGPYEQYF
TRBJ1-2,.,TRBV2,CASSEFGRYGYTF